Here is one T cell receptor beta chain with its context. Its target is not known. The data stem from a study of monozygotic twins with inflammatory bowel disease. The germline V gene has CDR1 DFQATT and CDR2 SNEGSKA (reference sequence). CDR3 length equals 12 residues. TCRdb re-called the 5' RACE reads and gives one entry per CDR3 protein, without DNA. The repertoire table contains 170,000 or so distinct CDR3 sequences. Whole-study results and caveats: The co-twins with IBD showed lower TCRbeta diversity (inverse Simpson) than their healthy siblings.

This clonotype was obtained from a human donor with ulcerative colitis or Crohn's disease, or a healthy co-twin of an affected twin (not recorded which). The specimen sequenced was blood. This chain uses TRBV20-1 with TRBJ1-3. This chain's CDR3 is CSASGVGNTIYF.